This T cell receptor (beta chain) is drawn from a study of graft-versus-host responses after intestinal transplantation. Study summary: Each of the recipients got a multivisceral, liver-intestinal, or isolated intestinal transplant. Each patient got anti-thymocyte globulin induction, then tacrolimus and steroids for around three years. Overall study results and limits: Patients with graft-donor T cell macrochimerism had high graft-versus-host to host-versus-graft clonal ratios in allografts. Early post-transplant falls in HvG clones accompanied the peak levels of circulating GvH clones.

Remarks on this clone: Its specificity is not known.

Produced via immunoSEQ multiplex PCR; TCRdb's table is partial and in-frame only. The sample lists over 70,000 clones, almost 90% occurring once. From germline, CDR1 is SEHNR and CDR2 FQNEAQ (reference sequence). V lost 5 bases to trimming and J lost 5 bases, with 18 bases between them. The length of the CDR3 is 15 residues. V usage is TRBV7-9 and J usage is TRBJ1-1; D is possibly TRBD1 (5 bases). The TCR was taken from a human donor who was the organ donor for an intestinal transplant. The source was unstimulated CD8+ T cells sorted from spleen or lymph node cells, collected before transplant. The CDR3 nucleotides read TGTGCCAGCAGCACAGGCCGACAGTTGGCGACTGAAGCTTTCTTT. Residues: CASSTGRQLATEAFF. Variable domain in full (rest from reference TRBV7-9 and TRBJ1-1): DTGVSQNPRHKITKRGQNVTFRCDPISEHNRLYWYRQTLGQGPEFLTYFQNEAQLEKSRLLSDRFSAERPKGSFSTLEIQRTEQGDSAMYLCASSTGRQLATEAFFGQGTRLTVV.